Listed below are T cell receptor beta chains from one sample, sequenced in a study of blood T cell repertoires in COVID-19. Generated by immunoSEQ multiplex PCR, the TCRdb table keeps only in-frame clones and is missing some. The sample gives about 62,000 clones, roughly 92% of which show up once; 5.5% to 6% is in the top ten. Input material: peripheral blood. The receptors were sampled from a human donor in a cohort sampled during active COVID-19. Both conserved end residues are part of each CDR3. A D gene is named only where the DNA matches it firmly. The size entry is marked missing in some rows and otherwise reads once, few, many or a size class.

d_call clone_size j_call v_call cdr3_nt cdr3_aa
TRBD2 . TRBJ2-3 TRBV3-1/TRBV3-2 TGTGCCAGCAGCCAAGCTGGACTAGCGGGAGGGGAAACAGATACGCAGTATTTT CASSQAGLAGGETDTQYF
. . TRBJ2-7 TRBV27 TGTGCCAGCAGTTTTCCAGGTAGCTACGAGCAGTACTTC CASSFPGSYEQYF
. . TRBJ1-2 TRBV19 TGTGCCAGTAGCCTCGGGTTAAAGGACTATGGCTACACCTTC CASSLGLKDYGYTF
TRBD1 . TRBJ2-5 TRBV11-3 TGTGCCAGCTCAAAAACAGGGGGCGCGAAGACCCAGTACTTC CASSKTGGAKTQYF
TRBD1 . TRBJ1-2 TRBV7-2 TGTGCCAGCAGCAGGGACAGGGGCGGCGGCTACACCTTC CASSRDRGGGYTF
. . TRBJ1-2 TRBV2 TGTGCCAGCAGTGTGGAGGGGAATACCTATGGCTACACCTTC CASSVEGNTYGYTF
. . TRBJ2-7 TRBV11-2 TGTGCCAGCAGCTTAGAGCCAGGTCACTACGAGCAGTACTTC CASSLEPGHYEQYF
. . TRBJ1-1 TRBV2 TGTGCCAGGGCATTCAACACTGAAGCTTTCTTT CARAFNTEAFF
TRBD2 . TRBJ2-1 TRBV27 TGTGCCAGCAGTTCCCCCCACCGGGAGGGAAACAATGAGCAGTTCTTC CASSSPHREGNNEQFF
. . TRBJ2-7 TRBV5-1 TGCGCCAGCAGCTTTCCGGGTGCCTACGAGCAGTACTTC CASSFPGAYEQYF
TRBD1 . TRBJ2-3 TRBV5-1 TGCGCCAGCAGCATAGGACAGGGTGCAGATACGCAGTATTTT CASSIGQGADTQYF
. . TRBJ2-7 TRBV7-2 TGTGCCAGCAGCCACACCGACCTAGCCTACGAGCAGTACTTC CASSHTDLAYEQYF
TRBD1 . TRBJ2-7 TRBV30 TGTGCCTGGAGTACAACAGGGGGGACTCACTACGAGCAGTACTTC CAWSTTGGTHYEQYF
. . TRBJ1-6 TRBV27 TGTGCCAGCAGTTTTCTCGATAATTCACCCCTCCACTTT CASSFLDNSPLHF
TRBD1 . TRBJ1-2 TRBV6-5 TGTGCCAGCAACAGGGGGTATGGCTACACCTTC CASNRGYGYTF
TRBD1 . TRBJ1-1 TRBV3-1/TRBV3-2 TGTGCCAGCAGATTGAATCCAGGGGGCACTGAAGCTTTCTTT CASRLNPGGTEAFF
. . TRBJ1-2 TRBV25-1 TGTGCCAGCAGTGCATGGGACGGAGGGGGGGAGTCTAGTGATGGCTACACCTTC CASSAWDGGGESSDGYTF
TRBD1 . TRBJ1-6 TRBV7-9 TGTGCCAGCAGCGTGGGACAGTCCGATTCACCCCTCCACTTT CASSVGQSDSPLHF
TRBD1 . TRBJ2-2 TRBV11-2 TGTGCCAGCAGCTGGGGACAGGGGAACACCGGGGAGCTGTTTTTT CASSWGQGNTGELFF
TRBD1 . TRBJ1-4 TRBV18 TGTGCCAGCTCACCAAAGGCACAGGGGCGGGTAGGCGAAAAACTGTTTTTT CASSPKAQGRVGEKLFF
. . TRBJ2-1 TRBV12-3/TRBV12-4 TGTGCCAGCAGTTGGGTGAGGACTCCGCAGTTCTTC CASSWVRTPQFF
. once TRBJ2-2 TRBV7-6 TGTGCCAGCAGCCAGGACCCGGACTCGAACACCGGGGAGCTGTTTTTT CASSQDPDSNTGELFF
TRBD1 . TRBJ2-7 TRBV3-1/TRBV3-2 TGTGCCAGCAGCCAAGGCCCCGGGACAGGGGGACCCTACGAGCAGTACTTC CASSQGPGTGGPYEQYF
TRBD1 . TRBJ1-1 TRBV6-5 TGTGCCAGCAGGTGGACAGGGGCGAACACTGAAGCTTTCTTT CASRWTGANTEAFF
TRBD2 . TRBJ2-1 TRBV7-2 TGTGCCAGCAGCTTAGGCCCGCCGACTAGCGGGGGGTACAATGAGCAGTTCTTC CASSLGPPTSGGYNEQFF
. . TRBJ2-5 TRBV4-1 TGCGCCAGCAGCCAAAGCCTCGGAGAGACCCAGTACTTC CASSQSLGETQYF
TRBD2 . TRBJ2-3 TRBV24-1 TGTGCCACCAGTGCAGGGACCCTCGGGGGGGCAGATACGCAGTATTTT CATSAGTLGGADTQYF
TRBD1 . TRBJ1-4 TRBV9 TGTGCCAGCAGCAATGGACAGGAGGATGAAAAACTGTTTTTT CASSNGQEDEKLFF
. . TRBJ1-1 TRBV19 TGTGCCAGTAGGCTAACAGGGAGTCACACTGAAGCTTTCTTT CASRLTGSHTEAFF
. . TRBJ1-1 TRBV10-3 TGTGCCATCAGTGGTGGACTGTTGAACACTGAAGCTTTCTTT CAISGGLLNTEAFF
. . TRBJ1-1 TRBV27 TGTGCCAGCAGTCTTGACAGTACTCTGAACACTGAAGCTTTCTTT CASSLDSTLNTEAFF
TRBD2 . TRBJ2-1 TRBV6-5 TGTGCCAGCAGTTACTCGTGGCTAGCGGGAGGTGAGCAGTTCTTC CASSYSWLAGGEQFF
TRBD2 . TRBJ2-1 TRBV7-9 TGTGCCAGCAGCCCCCGACTAGCGATGAATGAGCAGTTCTTC CASSPRLAMNEQFF
. . TRBJ1-1 TRBV7-3 TGTGCCAGCAGCTTAAGGGGTCCAGGGGCGGGGAACACTGAAGCTTTCTTT CASSLRGPGAGNTEAFF
. . TRBJ2-3 TRBV7-2 TGTGCCAGCAGCTTAGGGCAGGGCTCAGATACGCAGTATTTT CASSLGQGSDTQYF
TRBD2 few TRBJ2-7 TRBV4-1 TGCGCCAGCAGCCAAGTTAGCGGGGGGGTAGAGCAGTACTTC CASSQVSGGVEQYF
TRBD2 . TRBJ2-1 TRBV20-1 TGCAGTGCTAGTACGGGAGGGCAGGGGAGTGAGCAGTTCTTC CSASTGGQGSEQFF
TRBD2 once TRBJ2-5 TRBV19 TGTGCCAGTAGTCAACGGACTAGCGGAGAGACCCAGTACTTC CASSQRTSGETQYF
. . TRBJ1-1 TRBV30 TGTGCCTGGAGTGTCGCAGGTGAAGCTTTCTTT CAWSVAGEAFF
TRBD1 once TRBJ1-5 TRBV5-6 TGTGCCAGCAGCCAGGGCGGACAGGTAGATAGCAATCAGCCCCAGCATTTT CASSQGGQVDSNQPQHF
. . TRBJ2-7 TRBV19 TGTGCCAGTAGCTCCTCGACCCGGGGCTACGAGCAGTACTTC CASSSSTRGYEQYF
. . TRBJ2-7 TRBV5-1 TGCGCCAGCACAACAGGGAGCTCCTACGAGCAGTACTTC CASTTGSSYEQYF
. . TRBJ1-5 TRBV6-6 TGTGCCAGCAGTTACCGTGGGGCACGGCAGCCCCAGCATTTT CASSYRGARQPQHF
TRBD2 . TRBJ2-7 TRBV4-2 TGTGCCAGCAGCCAGGCGTTCGGGACTAGTTACTACGAGCAGTACTTC CASSQAFGTSYYEQYF
TRBD2 . TRBJ2-1 TRBV30 TGTGCCTGGAGACCTCCCCCGGGACTAGCGGGAGGGACCTTTTGGGGGAATGAGCAGTTCTTC CAWRPPPGLAGGTFWGNEQFF
TRBD2 . TRBJ2-1 TRBV20-1 TGCAGCCGGGACTACAACAATGAGCAGTTCTTC CSRDYNNEQFF
TRBD1 . TRBJ1-1 TRBV4-2 TGTGCCAGCAGCCGCGTTTATTTGGACAGGGTGGGCACTGAAGCTTTCTTT CASSRVYLDRVGTEAFF
TRBD2 . TRBJ2-4 TRBV15 TGTGCCACCAGCAGAGATCGGGCGGGAGGGAACATTCAGTACTTC CATSRDRAGGNIQYF
. . TRBJ2-5 TRBV6-2/TRBV6-3 TGTGCCAGCAGTTACTCGAGGGTCCCGATGGGGTTCGGGGAGACCCAGTACTTC CASSYSRVPMGFGETQYF
TRBD1 . TRBJ2-1 TRBV7-3 TGTGCCAGCAGCCCTGGACAGGCCTACAATGAGCAGTTCTTC CASSPGQAYNEQFF
TRBD2 . TRBJ2-7 TRBV4-3 TGCGCCAGCAGCCGGACTAGCGGGGGGTACGAGCAGTACTTC CASSRTSGGYEQYF
. once TRBJ1-2 TRBV7-2 TGTGCCAGCAGCTTAGATCCAGGCGTCTATGGCTACACCTTC CASSLDPGVYGYTF
TRBD2 . TRBJ2-2 TRBV2 TGTGCCAGCAATTTACGGGAGGGTGGGACCGGGGAGCTGTTTTTT CASNLREGGTGELFF